A selection of T cell receptor beta chains follows, all from one sample in a study of regulatory T cells in long-lasting Graves disease. TCRdb itself ran the multiplex PCR reads through MiXCR, one entry per CDR3 protein. The sample lists some 500,000 distinct CDR3 sequences, approximately 15% occurring once. The same sample was also used in a study of T cells in Graves' hyperthyroidism and ophthalmopathy.

The source material was peripheral blood mononuclear cells (PBMCs), sampled at new diagnosis, from a patient treated with antithyroid drugs. These receptors were obtained from a man aged 25-45 years with Graves disease. The CDR3 runs from the conserved cysteine through the conserved F or W. The D gene is left open where the match is weak. A clone size is listed for some rows: how often the clone was seen (once, few, many), or a class if it is expanded.

d_gene: TRBD1
j_gene: TRBJ1-5
abundance: NA
v_gene: TRBV3-1
CDR3aa: CASSQDTGGARPQHF
CDR3nt: TGTGCCAGCAGCCAAGATACAGGGGGCGCACGGCCCCAGCATTTT

d_gene: TRBD1
j_gene: TRBJ2-7
abundance: many
v_gene: TRBV7-2
CDR3aa: CASSSPPGTVAYEQYF
CDR3nt: TGTGCCAGCAGCTCGCCCCCAGGGACAGTGGCCTACGAGCAGTACTTC

d_gene: TRBD2
j_gene: TRBJ2-1
abundance: few
v_gene: TRBV20-1
CDR3aa: CSAPQTLAGAGEQFF
CDR3nt: TGCAGTGCTCCACAGACCCTAGCGGGAGCTGGAGAGCAGTTCTTC

d_gene: NA
j_gene: TRBJ2-1
abundance: NA
v_gene: TRBV10-3
CDR3aa: CAIGEGSQFF
CDR3nt: TGTGCCATCGGAGAGGGAAGTCAGTTCTTC

d_gene: NA
j_gene: TRBJ2-4
abundance: few
v_gene: TRBV12-3/TRBV12-4
CDR3aa: CASSPQRKNIQYF
CDR3nt: TGTGCCAGCAGTCCCCAGAGGAAAAACATTCAGTACTTC

d_gene: TRBD2
j_gene: TRBJ2-3
abundance: many
v_gene: TRBV27
CDR3aa: CASRVAGEGTDTQYF
CDR3nt: TGTGCCAGCAGAGTAGCGGGAGAGGGCACAGATACGCAGTATTTT

d_gene: NA
j_gene: TRBJ2-7
abundance: NA
v_gene: TRBV6-2/TRBV6-3
CDR3aa: CASSYSAVVSYEQYF
CDR3nt: TGTGCCAGCAGTTATTCGGCGGTCGTCTCCTACGAGCAGTACTTC

d_gene: NA
j_gene: TRBJ2-2
abundance: many
v_gene: TRBV7-3
CDR3aa: CASSPRKRGNTGELFF
CDR3nt: TGTGCCAGCAGCCCCCGAAAGAGGGGGAACACCGGGGAGCTGTTTTTT

d_gene: TRBD2
j_gene: TRBJ2-1
abundance: NA
v_gene: TRBV27
CDR3aa: CASSPGTSGSYERFF
CDR3nt: TGTGCCAGCAGTCCCGGGACTAGCGGGAGTTATGAGCGGTTCTTC

d_gene: NA
j_gene: TRBJ2-2
abundance: few
v_gene: TRBV30
CDR3aa: CAWKQRPTGELFF
CDR3nt: TGTGCCTGGAAGCAGCGGCCCACCGGGGAGCTGTTTTTT

d_gene: TRBD1
j_gene: TRBJ2-1
abundance: many
v_gene: TRBV27
CDR3aa: CASSSRTGRRSSYNEQFF
CDR3nt: TGTGCCAGCAGTTCCCGGACAGGGCGGAGAAGCTCCTACAATGAGCAGTTCTTC

d_gene: NA
j_gene: TRBJ2-7
abundance: many
v_gene: TRBV30
CDR3aa: CAWSPLGREAYEQYF
CDR3nt: TGTGCCTGGAGTCCCTTGGGGCGGGAAGCCTACGAGCAGTACTTC